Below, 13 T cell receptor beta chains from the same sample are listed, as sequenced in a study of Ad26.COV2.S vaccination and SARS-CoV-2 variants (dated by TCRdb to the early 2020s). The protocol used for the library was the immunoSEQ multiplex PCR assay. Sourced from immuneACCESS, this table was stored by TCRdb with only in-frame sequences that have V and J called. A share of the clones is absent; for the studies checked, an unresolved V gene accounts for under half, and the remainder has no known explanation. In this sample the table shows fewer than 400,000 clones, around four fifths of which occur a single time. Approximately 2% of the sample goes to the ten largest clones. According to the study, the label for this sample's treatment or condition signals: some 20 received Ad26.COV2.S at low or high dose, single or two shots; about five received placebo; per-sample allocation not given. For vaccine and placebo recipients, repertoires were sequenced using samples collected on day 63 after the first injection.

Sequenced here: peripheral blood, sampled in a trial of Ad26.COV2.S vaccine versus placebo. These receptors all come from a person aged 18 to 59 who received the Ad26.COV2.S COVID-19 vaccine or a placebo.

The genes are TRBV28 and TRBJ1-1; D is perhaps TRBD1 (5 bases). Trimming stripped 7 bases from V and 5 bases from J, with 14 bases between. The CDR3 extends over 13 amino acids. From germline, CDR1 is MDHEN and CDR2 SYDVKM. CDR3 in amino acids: CASNEGFRTEAFF. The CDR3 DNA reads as TGTGCCAGCAATGAGGGGTTTCGTACTGAAGCTTTCTTT. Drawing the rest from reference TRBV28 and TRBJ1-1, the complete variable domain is DVKVTQSSRYLVKRTGEKVFLECVQDMDHENMFWYRQDPGLGLRLIYFSYDVKMKEKGDIPEGYSVSREKKERFSLILESASTNQTSMYLCASNEGFRTEAFFGQGTRLTVV.

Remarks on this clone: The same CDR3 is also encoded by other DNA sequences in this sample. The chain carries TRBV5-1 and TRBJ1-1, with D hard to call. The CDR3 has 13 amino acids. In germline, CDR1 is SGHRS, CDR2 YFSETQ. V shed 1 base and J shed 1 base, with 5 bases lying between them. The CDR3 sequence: CASSLLGNTEAFF. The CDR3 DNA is TGCGCCAGCAGCTTGCTAGGGAACACTGAAGCTTTCTTT.

The CDR3 reads CASSLDRSMETQYF. Written as DNA, the CDR3 is TGCGCCAGCAGCTTGGACCGGTCTATGGAGACCCAGTACTTC. The chain has TRBV5-1 and TRBJ2-5; D ambiguous. The germline gives CDR1 SGHRS, CDR2 YFSETQ. V dropped 0 bases and J dropped 5 bases, with 11 bases sitting between them. This CDR3 spans 14 amino acids.

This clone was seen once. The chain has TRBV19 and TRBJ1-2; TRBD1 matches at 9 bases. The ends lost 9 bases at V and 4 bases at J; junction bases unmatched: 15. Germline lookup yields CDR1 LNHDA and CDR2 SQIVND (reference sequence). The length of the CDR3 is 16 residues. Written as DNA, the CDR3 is TGTGCCAGCGGGATCGGGACAGGGCTTTCCGGCTATGGCTACACCTTC. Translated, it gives CASGIGTGLSGYGYTF.

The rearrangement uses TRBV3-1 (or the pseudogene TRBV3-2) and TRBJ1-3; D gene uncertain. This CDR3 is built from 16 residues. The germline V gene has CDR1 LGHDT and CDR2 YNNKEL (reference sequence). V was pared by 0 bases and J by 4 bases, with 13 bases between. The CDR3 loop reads CASSQDFASPGNTIYF. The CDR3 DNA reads TGTGCCAGCAGCCAAGATTTTGCCAGCCCGGGAAACACCATATATTTT.

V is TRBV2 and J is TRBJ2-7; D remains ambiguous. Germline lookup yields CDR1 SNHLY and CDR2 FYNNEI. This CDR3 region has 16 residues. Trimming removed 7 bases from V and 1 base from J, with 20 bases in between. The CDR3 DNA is TGTGCCAGCACGCCCGGGCCGGGTCGAGGATCCTACGAGCAGTACTTC. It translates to CASTPGPGRGSYEQYF.

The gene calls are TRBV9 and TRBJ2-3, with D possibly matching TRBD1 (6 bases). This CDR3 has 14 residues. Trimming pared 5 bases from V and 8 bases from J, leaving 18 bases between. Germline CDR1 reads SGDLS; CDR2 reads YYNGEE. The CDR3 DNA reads TGTGCCAGCAGTGACAGGTCTCTTGTGGGTACGCAGTATTTT. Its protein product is CASSDRSLVGTQYF. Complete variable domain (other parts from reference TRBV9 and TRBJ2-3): DSGVTQTPKHLITATGQRVTLRCSPRSGDLSVYWYQQSLDQGLQFLIQYYNGEERAKGNILERFSAQQFPDLHSELNLSSLELGDSALYFCASSDRSLVGTQYFGPGTRLTVL.

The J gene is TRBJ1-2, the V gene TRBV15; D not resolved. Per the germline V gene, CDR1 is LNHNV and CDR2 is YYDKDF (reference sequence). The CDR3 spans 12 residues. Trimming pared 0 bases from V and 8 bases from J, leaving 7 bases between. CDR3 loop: CATSREEVGYTF. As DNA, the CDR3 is TGTGCCACCAGCAGAGAGGAGGTCGGCTACACCTTC.

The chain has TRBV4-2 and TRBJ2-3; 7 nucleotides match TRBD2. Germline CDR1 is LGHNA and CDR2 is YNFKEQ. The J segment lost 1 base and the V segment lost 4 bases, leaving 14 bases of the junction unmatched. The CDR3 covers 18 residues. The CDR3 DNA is TGTGCCAGCAGCCCACGCGGCGGACTGGCGGGGGGCACAGATACGCAGTATTTT. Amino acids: CASSPRGGLAGGTDTQYF.

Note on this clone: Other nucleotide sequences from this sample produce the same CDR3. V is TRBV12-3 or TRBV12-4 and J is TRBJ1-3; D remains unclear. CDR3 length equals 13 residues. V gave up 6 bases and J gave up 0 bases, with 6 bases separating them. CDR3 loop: CASRPSSGNTIYF. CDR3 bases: TGTGCCAGCAGACCTAGCTCTGGAAACACCATATATTTT.

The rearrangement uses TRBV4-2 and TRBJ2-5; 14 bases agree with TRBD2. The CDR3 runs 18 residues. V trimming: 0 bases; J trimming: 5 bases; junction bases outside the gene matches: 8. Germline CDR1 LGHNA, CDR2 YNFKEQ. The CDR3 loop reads CASSQEEGLAGGRETQYF. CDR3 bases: TGTGCCAGCAGCCAAGAAGAAGGACTAGCGGGGGGCCGCGAGACCCAGTACTTC.

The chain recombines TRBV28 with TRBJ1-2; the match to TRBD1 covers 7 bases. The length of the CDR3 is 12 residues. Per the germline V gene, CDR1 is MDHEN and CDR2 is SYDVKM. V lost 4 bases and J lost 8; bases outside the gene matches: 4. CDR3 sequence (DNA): TGTGCCAGCAGTTCGACAGGGCGAGGCTACACCTTC. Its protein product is CASSSTGRGYTF.

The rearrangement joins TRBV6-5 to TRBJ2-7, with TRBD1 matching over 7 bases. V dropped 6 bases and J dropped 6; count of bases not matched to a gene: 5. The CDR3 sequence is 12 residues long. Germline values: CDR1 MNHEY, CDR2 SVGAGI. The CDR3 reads CASSVGTVEQYF. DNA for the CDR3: TGTGCCAGCAGCGTGGGGACAGTCGAGCAGTACTTC.